This entry describes one TCR beta chain. The antigen remains undetermined. 60 Vbeta and 13 Jbeta primers were used in PCR. The data were produced by immunoSEQ multiplex PCR, yet TCRdb's version contains in-frame clones alone and is incomplete. Of some 170,000 clones detected, roughly four fifths appear once; the ten largest clones hold roughly 2%. This entry is derived from a study of cytomegalovirus exposure and HLA in healthy donors. Study findings and constraints: The authors listed around 150 TCR beta chains as cytomegalovirus-associated.

Sequenced material: PBMCs. This sequence was found in a woman under 30 in good health and CMV-seronegative.

CDR3 DNA sequence: TGTGCCAGCAGTTTTTCGGGGGGCGGCACAGATACGCAGTATTTT. Translating gives CASSFSGGGTDTQYF. The chain is built from TRBV28 and TRBJ2-3, with TRBD2 as a possible D gene (7 bases). The CDR3 spans 15 residues. The V gene lost 3 bases and the J gene lost 1 base, with 11 bases spanning the gap. Germline V gene data show CDR1 as MDHEN and CDR2 as SYDVKM.